The entry below describes one TCR beta chain. One end of the junction does not line up with germline, which may come from a read error. These data are taken from a study of cytomegalovirus exposure and HLA in healthy donors. Looked up from germline, CDR1 is LNHNV and CDR2 is YYDKDF (reference sequence). The CDR3 extends over 16 amino acids. Primers for the PCR totalled 60 Vbeta and 13 Jbeta. Repertoires were generated with immunoSEQ multiplex PCR, while TCRdb's copy carries only in-frame clones and drops some. The top ten clones hold just under 3% of a sample with 200,000 to 250,000 clones, 60% to 80% of them seen once.

The V and J genes are TRBV15 and TRBJ2-1; D might be TRBD2 (6 bases). The clonotype comes from a woman between 25 and 40 years old in good health and CMV-seronegative. The sequenced sample consisted of PBMCs. CDR3 DNA sequence: TGTGCCACCACCAGAAGGTGGGGACTTACTTACAATGAGCAGTTCTTC. It codes for CATTRRWGLTYNEQFF. The complete variable domain, with remaining parts taken from reference TRBV15 and TRBJ2-1, reads DAMVIQNPRYQVTQFGKPVTLSCSQTLNHNVMYWYQQKSSQAPKLLFHYYDKDFNNEADTPDNFQSRRPNTSFCFLDIRSPGLGDTAMYLCATTRRWGLTYNEQFFGPGTRLTVL.